This TCR beta chain originates from a study of cytomegalovirus exposure and HLA in healthy donors. Study-wide points: Most likely, a cluster of highly shared sequence variants arose as a sequencing artifact.

60 Vbeta and 13 Jbeta primers were used in PCR. Produced via immunoSEQ multiplex PCR; TCRdb's table is partial and in-frame only. This sample yields a few hundred thousand clones, of which over 75% are seen a single time; 0.22% belongs to the top ten. The table lists this clone with a few counts. Its specificity is unknown. Trimming took 0 bases from V and 5 from J; bases not matched to a gene: 7. The germline CDR1 and CDR2 sequences are MGHRA and YSYEKL. This CDR3 is 16 amino acids long. Donors were nominally healthy when sampled, though unrecorded immune exposures were likely. The sequence was collected from a girl aged 2-10 years in good health and CMV-seronegative. The sequencing input was PBMCs. The rearrangement joins TRBV4-1 to TRBJ1-5, with TRBD1 identical over 7 bases. CDR3 sequence: CASSQDLRDRYQPQHF. In DNA form, the CDR3 reads TGCGCCAGCAGCCAAGATCTCCGGGACAGATATCAGCCCCAGCATTTT.